This TCR beta chain originates from a study of cytomegalovirus exposure and HLA in healthy donors. The CDR3 contains 14 residues. In germline, CDR1 is MNHNY, CDR2 SVGAGI (reference sequence). The V end lost 6 bases, the J end lost 0 bases, and 12 bases lay between the germline ends. Sequencing was performed with immunoSEQ multiplex PCR; in TCRdb, only in-frame clones are kept and a portion is missing. The table has about 55,000 clones, 80% to 95% seen once; the top ten hold over 3%. Comment on this clone: Its antigen is unidentified.

While the first cohort had fewer than 850 subjects, the donors belonged to the separate validation cohort of about 120 subjects. Regarding the study as a whole: Both high specificity and high sensitivity reportedly marked the classifier's diagnosis of cytomegalovirus status. Investigators reported 150 to 200 TCR beta chains as tied to cytomegalovirus.

This rearrangement joins TRBV6-6 to TRBJ2-7; D is uncertain. The receptor's source is a man younger than 35 in good health and CMV-seronegative. The sample was PBMCs. The CDR3 DNA follows: TGTGCCAGCAGCCCCAACGGAGTCTCCTACGAGCAGTACTTC. This encodes CASSPNGVSYEQYF.